The rows below give T cell receptor beta chains drawn from one sample of a study. TCRdb re-derived calls from the 5' RACE reads in MiXCR, one entry per CDR3 protein. This sample has thousands of distinct CDR3 sequences, with roughly 60% found just once. Input material: tumor-infiltrating memory CD4+ T cells sorted from the breast tumor. Source of these receptors: a female donor with breast cancer. The CDR3 runs from the conserved cysteine through the conserved F or W. The D gene is left open where the match is weak. Only part of the rows carry a size: once, few, many, or a class if the clone is expanded.

j_call: TRBJ1-5
v_call: TRBV20-1
d_call: -
clone_size: -
cdr3_aa: CSAWGIDQPQHF
cdr3_nt: TGCAGTGCCTGGGGTATAGATCAGCCCCAGCATTTT

j_call: TRBJ2-1
v_call: TRBV12-3/TRBV12-4
d_call: TRBD1
clone_size: medium-sized
cdr3_aa: CASSPLYLLAGGREQFF
cdr3_nt: TGTGCCAGCAGCCCCCTCTACCTGCTAGCAGGGGGTAGGGAGCAGTTCTTC

j_call: TRBJ2-1
v_call: TRBV30
d_call: -
clone_size: -
cdr3_aa: CAWRRGGYNEQFF
cdr3_nt: TGTGCCTGGCGCAGGGGGGGTTACAATGAGCAGTTCTTC

j_call: TRBJ1-5
v_call: TRBV4-2
d_call: -
clone_size: few
cdr3_aa: CASSQGVQPQHF
cdr3_nt: TGTGCCAGCAGCCAAGGGGTACAGCCCCAGCATTTT

j_call: TRBJ1-2
v_call: TRBV4-2
d_call: TRBD1
clone_size: few
cdr3_aa: CASSQEVWDSLYGYTF
cdr3_nt: TGTGCCAGCAGCCAAGAGGTTTGGGACAGCCTCTATGGCTACACCTTC

j_call: TRBJ1-3
v_call: TRBV29-1
d_call: -
clone_size: -
cdr3_aa: CSVDEGNTIYF
cdr3_nt: TGCAGCGTTGATGAAGGAAACACCATATATTTT

j_call: TRBJ2-3
v_call: TRBV10-3
d_call: TRBD2
clone_size: -
cdr3_aa: CAISKAGGQDTQYF
cdr3_nt: TGTGCCATCAGTAAAGCGGGGGGGCAAGATACGCAGTATTTT

j_call: TRBJ1-2
v_call: TRBV20-1
d_call: -
clone_size: once
cdr3_aa: CSARASNPGLGGYTF
cdr3_nt: TGCAGTGCTCGTGCCTCCAATCCAGGGTTAGGTGGCTACACCTTC

j_call: TRBJ1-4
v_call: TRBV4-1
d_call: -
clone_size: -
cdr3_aa: CASSQGPNEKLFF
cdr3_nt: TGCGCCAGCAGCCAGGGGCCTAATGAAAAACTGTTTTTT

j_call: TRBJ2-5
v_call: TRBV11-1
d_call: TRBD2
clone_size: -
cdr3_aa: CASSLGTSGNQETQYF
cdr3_nt: TGTGCCAGCAGCCTGGGGACTAGCGGGAACCAAGAGACCCAGTACTTC

j_call: TRBJ1-5
v_call: TRBV6-5
d_call: TRBD1
clone_size: -
cdr3_aa: CASKTGGVQQPQHF
cdr3_nt: TGTGCCAGCAAGACAGGGGGGGTTCAGCAGCCCCAGCATTTT

j_call: TRBJ2-3
v_call: TRBV6-2/TRBV6-3
d_call: TRBD1
clone_size: -
cdr3_aa: CASTDREPRDTQYF
cdr3_nt: TGTGCCAGTACCGACAGGGAGCCAAGAGATACGCAGTATTTT

j_call: TRBJ2-7
v_call: TRBV7-9
d_call: TRBD2
clone_size: -
cdr3_aa: CASSPREAYGYEQYF
cdr3_nt: TGTGCCAGCAGCCCCCGGGAGGCGTACGGCTACGAGCAGTACTTC

j_call: TRBJ1-1
v_call: TRBV12-3/TRBV12-4
d_call: TRBD1
clone_size: few
cdr3_aa: CASSKGQGGYTEAFF
cdr3_nt: TGTGCCAGCAGTAAGGGACAGGGAGGATACACTGAAGCTTTCTTT

j_call: TRBJ2-1
v_call: TRBV18
d_call: -
clone_size: -
cdr3_aa: CASSKIQQNEQFF
cdr3_nt: TGTGCCAGCTCAAAGATACAGCAAAATGAGCAGTTCTTC

j_call: TRBJ2-3
v_call: TRBV12-3/TRBV12-4
d_call: TRBD2
clone_size: -
cdr3_aa: CASRPPGRAGVGDTQYF
cdr3_nt: TGTGCCAGCAGGCCTCCCGGTCGAGCGGGAGTAGGGGATACGCAGTATTTT

j_call: TRBJ2-7
v_call: TRBV20-1
d_call: -
clone_size: -
cdr3_aa: CSARGTGGFHYEQYF
cdr3_nt: TGCAGTGCTAGAGGTACGGGCGGGTTCCACTACGAGCAGTACTTC

j_call: TRBJ1-5
v_call: TRBV7-2
d_call: -
clone_size: -
cdr3_aa: CASSNGRDQPQHF
cdr3_nt: TGTGCCAGCAGCAATGGGAGGGATCAGCCCCAGCATTTT

j_call: TRBJ1-1
v_call: TRBV29-1
d_call: -
clone_size: -
cdr3_aa: CSQSKELATEAFF
cdr3_nt: TGCAGCCAGAGTAAGGAGCTAGCCACTGAAGCTTTCTTT

j_call: TRBJ1-4
v_call: TRBV5-5
d_call: -
clone_size: -
cdr3_aa: CASSAKTVANEKLFF
cdr3_nt: TGTGCCAGCAGCGCGAAGACGGTGGCTAATGAAAAACTGTTTTTT

j_call: TRBJ2-5
v_call: TRBV12-2
d_call: -
clone_size: -
cdr3_aa: CASRLAGGQETQYF
cdr3_nt: TGTGCAAGTCGTCTAGCGGGGGGCCAAGAGACCCAGTACTTC

j_call: TRBJ1-2
v_call: TRBV30
d_call: -
clone_size: -
cdr3_aa: CAWSGSGWGNYGYTF
cdr3_nt: TGTGCCTGGAGTGGATCGGGGTGGGGTAACTATGGCTACACCTTC

j_call: TRBJ1-2
v_call: TRBV19
d_call: -
clone_size: -
cdr3_aa: CASSILGRINYGYTF
cdr3_nt: TGTGCCAGTAGTATCCTCGGACGGATTAACTATGGCTACACCTTC

j_call: TRBJ2-7
v_call: TRBV18
d_call: -
clone_size: -
cdr3_aa: CASSPGQARGEQYF
cdr3_nt: TGTGCCAGCTCACCCGGACAGGCCCGGGGGGAGCAGTACTTC

j_call: TRBJ2-7
v_call: TRBV27
d_call: -
clone_size: few
cdr3_aa: CASSSDWTYEQYF
cdr3_nt: TGTGCCAGCAGTTCGGACTGGACCTACGAGCAGTACTTC

j_call: TRBJ2-3
v_call: TRBV5-1
d_call: -
clone_size: -
cdr3_aa: CASSLDGTANSDTQYF
cdr3_nt: TGCGCCAGCAGCCTAGATGGGACCGCCAACTCAGATACGCAGTATTTT

j_call: TRBJ1-6
v_call: TRBV7-9
d_call: -
clone_size: -
cdr3_aa: CASRSRRDLGSPLHF
cdr3_nt: TGTGCCAGCAGGAGTCGCAGGGATTTGGGTTCACCCCTCCACTTT

j_call: TRBJ1-1
v_call: TRBV12-3/TRBV12-4
d_call: TRBD1
clone_size: -
cdr3_aa: CASSEWFRGRDNEAFF
cdr3_nt: TGTGCCAGCAGTGAGTGGTTCAGGGGGCGCGACAATGAAGCTTTCTTT

j_call: TRBJ2-5
v_call: TRBV20-1
d_call: -
clone_size: -
cdr3_aa: CSARARGVPQETQYF
cdr3_nt: TGCAGTGCCAGAGCCAGGGGAGTTCCCCAAGAGACCCAGTACTTC

j_call: TRBJ2-7
v_call: TRBV6-5
d_call: -
clone_size: -
cdr3_aa: CASSYRRQAYEQYF
cdr3_nt: TGTGCCAGCAGTTACCGGAGACAGGCCTACGAGCAGTACTTC

j_call: TRBJ2-3
v_call: TRBV7-2
d_call: -
clone_size: -
cdr3_aa: CASSFKTGDTQYF
cdr3_nt: TGTGCCAGCAGCTTCAAGACCGGAGATACGCAGTATTTT

j_call: TRBJ1-3
v_call: TRBV4-2
d_call: -
clone_size: -
cdr3_aa: CASSQDGGGENTIYF
cdr3_nt: TGTGCCAGCAGCCAAGATGGGGGTGGGGAAAACACCATATATTTT

j_call: TRBJ1-1
v_call: TRBV18
d_call: -
clone_size: -
cdr3_aa: CASSLRTGDTEAFF
cdr3_nt: TGTGCCAGCTCACTCCGCACTGGGGACACTGAAGCTTTCTTT

j_call: TRBJ2-7
v_call: TRBV29-1
d_call: -
clone_size: medium-sized
cdr3_aa: CSVEKGSANSYEQYF
cdr3_nt: TGCAGCGTTGAAAAGGGTTCGGCAAACTCCTACGAGCAGTACTTC

j_call: TRBJ2-1
v_call: TRBV6-4
d_call: TRBD2
clone_size: few
cdr3_aa: CASSPSSGSNNEQFF
cdr3_nt: TGTGCCAGCAGCCCCTCTAGCGGGAGTAACAATGAGCAGTTCTTC

j_call: TRBJ1-1
v_call: TRBV4-1
d_call: -
clone_size: -
cdr3_aa: CAGSLGFGGSSTEAFF
cdr3_nt: TGCGCCGGCAGCCTGGGGTTTGGCGGTAGTAGCACTGAAGCTTTCTTT

j_call: TRBJ1-4
v_call: TRBV29-1
d_call: -
clone_size: few
cdr3_aa: CSVRRSNEKLFF
cdr3_nt: TGCAGCGTTCGGCGGAGTAATGAAAAACTGTTTTTT

j_call: TRBJ2-7
v_call: TRBV15
d_call: -
clone_size: -
cdr3_aa: CATSRDPGALYEQYF
cdr3_nt: TGTGCCACCAGCAGAGATCCAGGGGCCCTTTACGAGCAGTACTTC

j_call: TRBJ2-6
v_call: TRBV7-9
d_call: -
clone_size: -
cdr3_aa: CASTSAANVLTF
cdr3_nt: TGTGCCAGCACGAGCGCGGCCAACGTCCTGACTTTC

j_call: TRBJ2-1
v_call: TRBV10-2
d_call: -
clone_size: -
cdr3_aa: CASNGGDSYNEQFF
cdr3_nt: TGCGCCAGCAACGGAGGGGATTCCTACAATGAGCAGTTCTTC

j_call: TRBJ2-2
v_call: TRBV7-2
d_call: -
clone_size: few
cdr3_aa: CASSSPPGELFF
cdr3_nt: TGTGCCAGCAGCTCCCCCCCCGGGGAGCTGTTTTTT

j_call: TRBJ2-7
v_call: TRBV12-3/TRBV12-4
d_call: -
clone_size: -
cdr3_aa: CASRGAFYEQYF
cdr3_nt: TGTGCCAGCAGGGGAGCCTTCTACGAGCAGTACTTC

j_call: TRBJ2-4
v_call: TRBV28
d_call: TRBD1
clone_size: -
cdr3_aa: CASSPRGEGASKNIQYF
cdr3_nt: TGTGCCAGCAGTCCTAGGGGCGAGGGGGCGTCCAAAAACATTCAGTACTTC

j_call: TRBJ2-7
v_call: TRBV5-4
d_call: -
clone_size: few
cdr3_aa: CASSLNGPYEQYF
cdr3_nt: TGTGCCAGCAGCTTGAACGGTCCCTACGAGCAGTACTTC

j_call: TRBJ2-3
v_call: TRBV11-2
d_call: -
clone_size: -
cdr3_aa: CASSLARGGGPDTQYF
cdr3_nt: TGTGCCAGCAGCTTAGCCCGTGGGGGGGGCCCAGATACGCAGTATTTT

j_call: TRBJ2-6
v_call: TRBV5-5
d_call: -
clone_size: -
cdr3_aa: CASSAGGAPGANVLTF
cdr3_nt: TGTGCCAGCAGCGCAGGGGGGGCCCCTGGGGCCAACGTCCTGACTTTC

j_call: TRBJ1-4
v_call: TRBV4-1
d_call: -
clone_size: -
cdr3_aa: CASSQGNQGHSNEKLFF
cdr3_nt: TGCGCCAGCAGCCAAGGGAACCAGGGGCACAGTAATGAAAAACTGTTTTTT